What follows are 8 T cell receptor beta chains derived from one specimen sequenced in a study of cytotoxic CD8 clonotypes in ibrutinib-treated CLL. Profiling relied on immunoSEQ multiplex PCR, and the TCRdb table lists in-frame clones only, not all of them. The sample holds approximately 200,000 clones, over 60% seen once. Here the sequenced sample was PBMCs, taken after 24 months of ibrutinib treatment. Receptor source: a human donor with chronic lymphocytic leukemia.

V usage is TRBV28 and J usage is TRBJ1-5; D ambiguous. The V end was cut by 3 bases, the J end by 1 base, with 7 bases between. Germline loops: CDR1 MDHEN, CDR2 SYDVKM. The CDR3 length is 14 residues. The DNA of the CDR3 is TGTGCCAGCAGTTTCCGTTCCAGCAATCAGCCCCAGCATTTT. Translating gives CASSFRSSNQPQHF.

This sequence joins TRBV27 and TRBJ2-1; a weak D match, TRBD2 (5 bases). Germline loops: CDR1 MNHEY, CDR2 SMNVEV (reference sequence). The CDR3 has 14 amino acids. V lost 6 bases and J 4 bases, leaving 13 bases between the germline ends. CDR3 protein: CASSAPGGYNEQFF. The DNA of the CDR3 is TGTGCCAGCAGCGCCCCCGGAGGTTACAATGAGCAGTTCTTC.

V usage is TRBV11-1 and J usage is TRBJ2-7, with 7 nucleotides matching TRBD1. The CDR3 spans 13 residues. V dropped 6 bases and J dropped 2; count of bases not matched to a gene: 4. Per the germline V gene, CDR1 is SGHAT and CDR2 is FQDESV (reference sequence). CDR3 sequence (DNA): TGTGCCAGCAGACGACAGGGTCCCTACGAGCAGTACTTC. It translates to CASRRQGPYEQYF.

The chain carries TRBV27 and TRBJ2-1; no definite D call. CDR1 MNHEY and CDR2 SMNVEV come from the germline V gene (reference sequence). Trimming stripped 6 bases from V and 6 bases from J, with 9 bases between. The CDR3 length is 12 residues. CDR3 nucleotides: TGTGCCAGCAGGCCCCGGCTCAATGAGCAGTTCTTC. Translating it yields CASRPRLNEQFF.

The chain links TRBV5-8 to TRBJ2-7; D unclear. Germline loops: CDR1 SGHTS, CDR2 YDEGEE. Trimming removed 0 bases from V and 1 base from J, with 8 bases in between. The CDR3 extends over 14 amino acids. DNA for the CDR3: TGTGCCAGCAGCTTGGTGGTATGGTCCTACGAGCAGTACTTC. This codes for CASSLVVWSYEQYF. The full variable domain, rest sourced from reference TRBV5-8 and TRBJ2-7, is EAGVTQSPTHLIKTRGQQATLRCSPISGHTSVYWYQQALGLGLQFLLWYDEGEERNRGNFPPRFSGRQFPNYSSELNVNALELEDSALYLCASSLVVWSYEQYFGPGTRLTVT.

This clone turned up a few times. The chain recombines TRBV6-1 with TRBJ1-5; D remains unclear. With 3 bases removed from V and 3 bases from J, the gap between germline ends came to 12 bases. In germline, CDR1 is MNHNS, CDR2 SASEGT. This CDR3 has 15 residues. The CDR3 here is CASSDTDRYNQPQHF. For the CDR3, the DNA is TGTGCCAGCAGTGACACTGACCGATACAATCAGCCCCAGCATTTT.

CDR3: CASSWGQLHTEAFF. CDR3 nucleotides: TGTGCCAGCAGTTGGGGACAGCTACACACTGAAGCTTTCTTT. V is TRBV28 and J is TRBJ1-1, with TRBD1 matching over 7 bases. CDR3 length: 14 amino acids. Trimming removed 4 bases from V and 3 bases from J; junction bases left unmatched: 5. The germline V gene has CDR1 MDHEN and CDR2 SYDVKM.

This clone has more than one count but fewer than ten. Written as DNA, the CDR3 is TGTGCCAGCAGCAAGGGGACAGGGGTTGGCAATCAGCCCCAGCATTTT. It yields the protein CASSKGTGVGNQPQHF. The rearrangement links TRBV21-1 to TRBJ1-5; the table's D call TRBD1 went unverified against the DNA. TRBV21-1 is annotated as a pseudogene. The CDR3 is made up of 16 amino acids.